Sequencing of this T cell receptor beta chain was carried out in a study of response to subunit inactivated influenza vaccine. A single record per CDR3 protein comes from TCRdb applying MiXCR to the RT-PCR reads. The sample shows approximately 500,000 distinct CDR3 sequences, 12% to 15% of them seen only once. After removal of 5 bases from V and 7 bases from J, the junction contained 11 bases not matched to a gene. From germline, CDR1 is SGHTA and CDR2 FQGNSA. This CDR3 contains 17 residues. This TCR was recovered from a man in his fifties or sixties who received an inactivated influenza vaccine. V is TRBV7-2 and J is TRBJ2-1, with 13 bases aligning to TRBD2. Here the sequenced sample was PBMCs from blood, taken about 12 days after vaccination. Here the CDR3 reads CASSPILLAGGGNEQFF. DNA for the CDR3: TGTGCCAGCAGCCCTATTTTACTAGCGGGAGGGGGGAATGAGCAGTTCTTC. The full variable domain, its missing parts supplied by reference TRBV7-2 and TRBJ2-1, is GAGVSQSPSNKVTEKGKDVELRCDPISGHTALYWYRQSLGQGLEFLIYFQGNSAPDKSGLPSDRFSAERTGGSVSTLTIQRTQQEDSAVYLCASSPILLAGGGNEQFFGPGTRLTVL.